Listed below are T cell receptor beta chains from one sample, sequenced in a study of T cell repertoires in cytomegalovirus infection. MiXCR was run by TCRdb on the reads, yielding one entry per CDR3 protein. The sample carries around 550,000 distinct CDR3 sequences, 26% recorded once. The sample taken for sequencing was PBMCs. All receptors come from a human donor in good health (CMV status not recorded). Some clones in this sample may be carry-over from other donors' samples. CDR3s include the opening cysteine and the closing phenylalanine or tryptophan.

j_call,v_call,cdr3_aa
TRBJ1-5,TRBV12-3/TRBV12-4,CASSWGGVRGYSNQPQHF
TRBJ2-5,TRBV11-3,CASSLDRGPIETQYF
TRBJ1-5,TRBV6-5,CASSYGVGHQPQHF
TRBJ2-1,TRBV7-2,CASTRTSGTDEQFF
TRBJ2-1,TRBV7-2,CASSLQTGGPYNEQFF
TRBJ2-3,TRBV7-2,CASSLTRGFSTDTQYF
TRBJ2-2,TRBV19,CASSIRLAVTGELFF
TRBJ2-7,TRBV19,CASKEGTSGRYEQYF
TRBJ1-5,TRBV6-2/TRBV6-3,CASSYGQISYQPQHF
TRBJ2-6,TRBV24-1,CATKAGPGANVLTF
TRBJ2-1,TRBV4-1,CASSQGASESYNEQFF
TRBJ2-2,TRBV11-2,CASSLFPPGLPSPTELFF
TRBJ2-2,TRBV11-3,CASSPAGVSGELFF
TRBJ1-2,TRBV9,CASSVTASGTNYGYTF
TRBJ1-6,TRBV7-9,CASSTGGQGLNSPLHF
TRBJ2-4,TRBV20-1,CSARLRVAKNIQYF
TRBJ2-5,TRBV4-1,CASSQVRLAAFRGTQYF
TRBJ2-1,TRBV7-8,CASSLELGSGNEQFF
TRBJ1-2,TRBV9,CASSVGWTVHYGYTF
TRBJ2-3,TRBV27,CASSRGGSPTDTQYF
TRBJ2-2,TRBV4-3,CASSRSGQGPGELFF
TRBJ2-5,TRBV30,CAWSTSGETQYF
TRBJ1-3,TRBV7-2,CASSLLNPSGNTIYF
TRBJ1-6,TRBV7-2,CASSLAGMGGRNSPLHF
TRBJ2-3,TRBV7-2,CASSLGWIAGENTDTQYF
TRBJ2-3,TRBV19,CASQTDRDYTDTQYF
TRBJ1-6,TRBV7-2,CASSPRRGGSPLHF